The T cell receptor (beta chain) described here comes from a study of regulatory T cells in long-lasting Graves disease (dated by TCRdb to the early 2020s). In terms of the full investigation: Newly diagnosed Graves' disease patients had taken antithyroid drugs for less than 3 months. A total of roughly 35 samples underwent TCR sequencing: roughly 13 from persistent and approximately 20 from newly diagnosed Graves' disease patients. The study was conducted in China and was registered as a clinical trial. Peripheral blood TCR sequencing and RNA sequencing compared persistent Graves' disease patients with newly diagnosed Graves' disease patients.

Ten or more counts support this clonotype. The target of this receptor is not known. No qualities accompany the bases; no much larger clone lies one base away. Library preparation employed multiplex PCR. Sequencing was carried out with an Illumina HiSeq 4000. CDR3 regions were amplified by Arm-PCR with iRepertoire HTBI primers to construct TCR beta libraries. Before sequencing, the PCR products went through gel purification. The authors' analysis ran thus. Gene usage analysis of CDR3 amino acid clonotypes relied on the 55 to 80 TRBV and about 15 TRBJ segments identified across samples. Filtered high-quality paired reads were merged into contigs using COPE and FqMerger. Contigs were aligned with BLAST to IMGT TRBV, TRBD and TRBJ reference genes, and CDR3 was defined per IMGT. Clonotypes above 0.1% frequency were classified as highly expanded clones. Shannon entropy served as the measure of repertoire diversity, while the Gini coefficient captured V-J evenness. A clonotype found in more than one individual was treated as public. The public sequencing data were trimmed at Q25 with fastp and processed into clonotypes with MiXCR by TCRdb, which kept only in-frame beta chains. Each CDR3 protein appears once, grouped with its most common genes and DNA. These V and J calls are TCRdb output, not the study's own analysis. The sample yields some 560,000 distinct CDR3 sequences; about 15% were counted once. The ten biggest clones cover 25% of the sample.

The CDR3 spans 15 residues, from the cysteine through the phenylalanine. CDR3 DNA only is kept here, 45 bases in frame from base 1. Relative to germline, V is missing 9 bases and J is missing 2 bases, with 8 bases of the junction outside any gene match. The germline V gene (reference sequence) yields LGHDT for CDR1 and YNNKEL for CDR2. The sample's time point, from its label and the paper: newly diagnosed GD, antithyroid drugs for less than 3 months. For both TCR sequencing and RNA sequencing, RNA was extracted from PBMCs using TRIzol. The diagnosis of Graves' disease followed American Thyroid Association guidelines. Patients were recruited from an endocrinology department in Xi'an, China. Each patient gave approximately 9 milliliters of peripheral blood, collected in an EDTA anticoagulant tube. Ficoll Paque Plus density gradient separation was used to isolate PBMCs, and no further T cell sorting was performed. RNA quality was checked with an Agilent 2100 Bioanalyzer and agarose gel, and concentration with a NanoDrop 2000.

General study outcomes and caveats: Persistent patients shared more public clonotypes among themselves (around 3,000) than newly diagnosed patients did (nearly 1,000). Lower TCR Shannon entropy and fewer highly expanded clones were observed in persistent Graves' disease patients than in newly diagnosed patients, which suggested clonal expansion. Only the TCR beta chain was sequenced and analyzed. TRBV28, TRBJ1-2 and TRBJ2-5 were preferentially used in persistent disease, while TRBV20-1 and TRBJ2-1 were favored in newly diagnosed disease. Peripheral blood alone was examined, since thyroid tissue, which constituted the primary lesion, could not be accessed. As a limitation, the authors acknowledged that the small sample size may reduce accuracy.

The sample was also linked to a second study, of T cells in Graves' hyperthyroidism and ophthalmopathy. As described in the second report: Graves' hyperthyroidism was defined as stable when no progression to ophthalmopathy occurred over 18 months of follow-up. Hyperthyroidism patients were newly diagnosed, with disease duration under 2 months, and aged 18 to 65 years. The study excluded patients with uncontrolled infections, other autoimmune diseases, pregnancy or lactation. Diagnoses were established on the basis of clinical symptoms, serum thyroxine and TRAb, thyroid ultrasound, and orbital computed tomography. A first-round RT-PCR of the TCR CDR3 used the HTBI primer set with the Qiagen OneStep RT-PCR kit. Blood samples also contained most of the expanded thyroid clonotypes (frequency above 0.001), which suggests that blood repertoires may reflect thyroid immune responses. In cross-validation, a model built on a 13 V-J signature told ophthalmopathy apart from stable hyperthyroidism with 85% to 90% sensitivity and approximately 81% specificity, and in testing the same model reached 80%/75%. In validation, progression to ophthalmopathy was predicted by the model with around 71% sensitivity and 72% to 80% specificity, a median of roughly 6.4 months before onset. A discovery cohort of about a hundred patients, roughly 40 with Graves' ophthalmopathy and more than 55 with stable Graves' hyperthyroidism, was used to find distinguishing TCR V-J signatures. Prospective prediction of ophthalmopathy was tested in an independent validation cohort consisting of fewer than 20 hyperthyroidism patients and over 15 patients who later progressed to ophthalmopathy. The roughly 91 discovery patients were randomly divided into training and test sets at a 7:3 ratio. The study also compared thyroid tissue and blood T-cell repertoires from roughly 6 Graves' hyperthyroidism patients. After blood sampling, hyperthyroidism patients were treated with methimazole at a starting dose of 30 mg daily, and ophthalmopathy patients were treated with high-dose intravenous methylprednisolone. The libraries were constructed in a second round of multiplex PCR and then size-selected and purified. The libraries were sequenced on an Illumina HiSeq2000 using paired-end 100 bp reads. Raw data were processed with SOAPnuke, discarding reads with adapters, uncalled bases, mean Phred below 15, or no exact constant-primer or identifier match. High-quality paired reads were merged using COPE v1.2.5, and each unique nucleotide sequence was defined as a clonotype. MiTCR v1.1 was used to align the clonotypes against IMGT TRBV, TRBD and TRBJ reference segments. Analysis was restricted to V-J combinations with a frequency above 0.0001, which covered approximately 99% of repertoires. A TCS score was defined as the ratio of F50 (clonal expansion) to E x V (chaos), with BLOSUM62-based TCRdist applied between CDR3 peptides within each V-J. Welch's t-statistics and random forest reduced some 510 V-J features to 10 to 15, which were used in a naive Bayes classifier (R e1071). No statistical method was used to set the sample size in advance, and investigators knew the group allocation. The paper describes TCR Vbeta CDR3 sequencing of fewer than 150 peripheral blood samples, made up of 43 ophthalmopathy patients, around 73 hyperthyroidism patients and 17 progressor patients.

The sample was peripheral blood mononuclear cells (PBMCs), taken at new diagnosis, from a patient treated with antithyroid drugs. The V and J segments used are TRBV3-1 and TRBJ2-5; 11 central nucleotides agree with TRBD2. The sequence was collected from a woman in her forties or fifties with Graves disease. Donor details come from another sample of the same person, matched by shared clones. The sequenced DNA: TGTGCCAGTCACACCCGACTAGCGGGGCAAGAGACCCAGTACTTC. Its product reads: CASHTRLAGQETQYF.